The next 17 T cell receptor beta chains were all read from a single sample in a study of blood T cells in healthy people across ages. Alongside a J-beta primer mix, a sample-barcoded 5' primer served in a second PCR lasting about 7 to 11 cycles. TCRdb ran MiXCR on the 5' RACE reads and lists one entry per CDR3 protein. The sample has about 730,000 distinct CDR3 sequences; approximately 39% are singletons. Sequencing was done on a sample of blood. Receptors originate from a woman aged 60-75 years in good health.

The chain links TRBV7-9 to TRBJ1-1, with TRBD1 matching 10 bases. CDR1 is SEHNR, CDR2 FQNEAQ, per germline (reference sequence). Trimming cost V 8 bases and J 1 base; bases outside gene matches: 4. This CDR3 is built from 14 residues. CDR3 in amino acids: CASGDRGKNTEAFF. The CDR3 DNA reads TGTGCCAGCGGGGACAGGGGAAAGAACACTGAAGCTTTCTTT.

The chain joins TRBV25-1 to TRBJ1-1, with 8 positions matching TRBD1. This CDR3 is 15 amino acids long. The trim removed 4 bases at V and 5 bases at J, leaving 9 bases unmatched. In germline, CDR1 is MGHDK, CDR2 SYGVNS. CDR3 in DNA: TGTGCCAGCAGTGGCCTACAGGGGGTAGGGACTGAAGCTTTCTTT. Translating it yields CASSGLQGVGTEAFF.

V usage is TRBV20-1 and J usage is TRBJ1-3, with TRBD1 as a possible D gene (5 bases). Germline-derived CDR1 and CDR2 are DFQATT and SNEGSKA (reference sequence). Deletions cut 0 bases from V and 3 bases from J, with 6 bases between. CDR3 size: 13 residues. CDR3 sequence (DNA): TGCAGTGCTAGAGAGACAGTTGGAAACACCATATATTTT. This encodes CSARETVGNTIYF.

This clonotype was detected only a few times. The chain is built from TRBV7-3 and TRBJ2-1; no definite D call. V dropped 5 bases and J dropped 6 bases, with 17 bases sitting between them. This CDR3 region has 15 residues. Germline V gene lookup returns CDR1 SGHTA and CDR2 FQGTGA. The CDR3 spells CASSPQSSLRNEQFF. DNA of the CDR3: TGTGCCAGCAGCCCCCAAAGTAGTCTGCGCAATGAGCAGTTCTTC.

This clonotype has a count of ten or more. This chain uses TRBV27 with TRBJ1-5, with D possibly TRBD1 on 5 matching bases. The germline gives CDR1 MNHEY, CDR2 SMNVEV (reference sequence). V dropped 2 bases and J dropped 3 bases, with 8 bases sitting between them. The CDR3 is made up of 14 amino acids. In DNA, the CDR3 is TGTGCCAGCAGTTTAATAGGGGCCAATCAGCCCCAGCATTTT. As protein: CASSLIGANQPQHF.

The genes are TRBV20-1 and TRBJ2-3; D may be TRBD1 or TRBD2 (5 bases each). V gave up 5 bases and J gave up 0 bases, with 15 bases separating them. CDR1 is DFQATT and CDR2 is SNEGSKA in the germline V gene (reference sequence). CDR3 length: 15 residues. Here the CDR3 reads CSAALDSGSTDTQYF. As DNA, the CDR3 is TGCAGTGCTGCCCTAGACAGCGGAAGCACAGATACGCAGTATTTT.

The V and J genes are TRBV3-1 and TRBJ2-1, with 12 bases matching TRBD2. The germline V gene has CDR1 LGHDT and CDR2 YNNKEL (reference sequence). Trimming took 2 bases from V and 1 from J; bases not matched to a gene: 6. The CDR3 has 18 amino acids. CDR3 protein: CASSQPLAGGYSYNEQFF. The CDR3 coding sequence is TGTGCCAGCAGCCAACCACTAGCGGGGGGTTATTCCTACAATGAGCAGTTCTTC.

This clonotype was picked up a small number of times. This sequence joins TRBV20-1 and TRBJ2-5; the D gene is possibly TRBD1 (5 bases). Trimming took 0 bases from V and 4 from J, leaving 12 bases between them. This CDR3 is 14 amino acids long. Germline CDR1 DFQATT, CDR2 SNEGSKA (reference sequence). CDR3 nucleotide sequence: TGCAGTGCTAGAGATCTGGCAAGGGGAGAGACCCAGTACTTC. It yields the protein CSARDLARGETQYF.

The V and J genes are TRBV20-1 and TRBJ2-2; TRBD1 matches at 12 bases. Per germline, CDR1 DFQATT and CDR2 SNEGSKA (reference sequence). This CDR3 contains 14 residues. Germline trimming cut 6 bases from V and 7 bases from J; bases unmatched to any gene: 6. CDR3 sequence: CSAPGTGGGGELFF. The CDR3, as DNA: TGCAGTGCCCCCGGGACAGGGGGCGGCGGGGAGCTGTTTTTT.

The V call is TRBV20-1, the J call TRBJ1-4; 8 bases match TRBD1. The germline gives CDR1 DFQATT, CDR2 SNEGSKA (reference sequence). CDR3 length: 15 amino acids. With 0 bases clipped from V and 9 bases from J, the junction kept 9 bases outside the gene matches. The CDR3 nucleotides read TGCAGTGCTAGAGACCGACAGGGGCCAAATAAAAAACTGTTTTTT. Translating it yields CSARDRQGPNKKLFF.

The chain uses TRBV7-2 and TRBJ2-7; TRBD2 is a possible D gene (7 bases). V lost 1 base to trimming and J lost 7 bases, with 17 bases between them. The CDR3 sequence is 15 residues long. CDR1 is SGHTA and CDR2 is FQGNSA in the germline V gene. CDR3 DNA sequence: TGTGCCAGCAGCTTAGTGCGGGGGCCGGGGTCGGAGCAGTACTTC. Its translation is CASSLVRGPGSEQYF. The variable domain in full, completed from reference TRBV7-2 and TRBJ2-7, reads GAGVSQSPSNKVTEKGKDVELRCDPISGHTALYWYRQSLGQGLEFLIYFQGNSAPDKSGLPSDRFSAERTGGSVSTLTIQRTQQEDSAVYLCASSLVRGPGSEQYFGPGTRLTVT.

The rearrangement joins TRBV28 to TRBJ2-5; TRBD1 is a possible D gene (5 bases). V lost 1 base and J lost 5, with 8 bases in between. This CDR3 spans 13 amino acids. Per the germline V gene, CDR1 is MDHEN and CDR2 is SYDVKM. In DNA, the CDR3 is TGTGCCAGCAGTTTATACAGGATTGAGACCCAGTACTTC. Amino acids: CASSLYRIETQYF.

As regards this clonotype: The junction and the germline gene differ at one end; a read error may be behind it. V is TRBV12-3 or TRBV12-4 and J is TRBJ2-6; D assignment may be TRBD1 or TRBD2 (5 bases each). CDR3 length equals 14 residues. For the CDR3, the DNA is TGTGCCAGCAGGGGGGATTATGGGGCCATCGTCCTGACTTTC. It is translated as CASRGDYGAIVLTF.

CDR3 nucleotides: TGTGCCAGCAGCGAAGAGGGGTTGAGAGTTTACAATGAGCAGTTCTTC. Protein product: CASSEEGLRVYNEQFF. This chain links TRBV9 with TRBJ2-1, with D perhaps being TRBD1 or TRBD2 (5 bases each). The V gene lost 3 bases and the J gene lost 4 bases, with 17 bases spanning the gap. Germline CDR1 is SGDLS and CDR2 is YYNGEE. The CDR3 consists of 16 residues.

This clonotype was observed at least ten times. DNA for the CDR3: TGTGCCAGCAGCCCGGGACAGGGTGTGGATACGCAGTATTTT. Protein: CASSPGQGVDTQYF. V usage is TRBV11-2 and J usage is TRBJ2-3, with 9 positions matching TRBD1. Per the germline V gene, CDR1 is SGHAT and CDR2 is FQNNGV. The CDR3 extends over 14 amino acids. With 5 bases clipped from V and 6 bases from J, the junction kept 6 bases outside the gene matches.

This clonotype was counted a few times. CDR3 loop: CASSRNEMEKLFF. Here the CDR3 DNA reads TGCGCCAGCAGCCGAAATGAAATGGAAAAACTGTTTTTT. The chain uses TRBV4-3 and TRBJ1-4; D is uncertain. Per the germline V gene, CDR1 is LGHNA and CDR2 is YSLEER. Trimming took 4 bases from V and 8 from J, leaving 11 bases between them. The CDR3 is 13 amino acids.

This clonotype appeared many times. V and J are TRBV15 and TRBJ2-5; D not resolved. V was cut by 3 bases and J by 5 bases, with 16 bases left in between. There are 15 residues in the CDR3. The germline V gene encodes CDR1 LNHNV and CDR2 YYDKDF (reference sequence). As DNA, the CDR3 is TGTGCCACCAGCAGTGAACGACCAGGAGCGGAGACCCAGTACTTC. Protein: CATSSERPGAETQYF.